This is a list of T cell receptor beta chains from one sample in a study of identical twins. TCRdb reprocessed the 5' RACE reads via MiXCR and lists one record per CDR3 protein. There are more than 200,000 distinct CDR3 sequences in the sample; over 12% occur only once, and approximately 10% lies in the top ten. Source material: memory (CD45RO+) T cells sorted from blood. The source is a woman under 30 in good health. Each CDR3 is given without its conserved first and last residue. Expanded clones are given a class, and other clones once, few, many or no size at all.

clone_size v_call cdr3_aa
few TRBV5-4 ASSPETGLAGNEQY
many TRBV12-3/TRBV12-4 ASSTGWGGYT
- TRBV20-1 STTGAGYGYT
- TRBV6-5 ASSYSSPGSGTDTQY
few TRBV7-9 ASSPLTVSYEQY
- TRBV9 ASSAVGDTQY
- TRBV6-1 ASRPTGGREKLF
- TRBV2 ASRTELATDTQY
- TRBV2 ATANTGGYTEAF
many TRBV6-1 ASTELGGYTGELF
- TRBV12-3/TRBV12-4 ASSQRQGSGANVLT
many TRBV7-8 ASSLGRRRAEAF
- TRBV20-1 SARDNSAEDEQF
many TRBV6-2/TRBV6-3 ASSYDTSYNEQF
few TRBV9 ASSVARADYEQY
few TRBV20-1 SASASGTSYEQY
few TRBV12-3/TRBV12-4 ASSLSGTSYNEQF
many TRBV3-1 ASSLAGGPNEQY
many TRBV29-1 SAEGTGGINTEAF
many TRBV20-1 SARDRSRVDGYT
- TRBV20-1 SATPGTYEQY
few TRBV3-1 ASSYRELTRDGYT
- TRBV5-1 ASSSGLAGVSEQY
few TRBV7-9 ASSLTENTGELF